This record looks at one TCR beta chain sequence and its context. The antigen remains undetermined. This sample was taken from a study of cytomegalovirus exposure and HLA in healthy donors. At the level of the study: Within an early data release were about 85 million unique TCRs drawn from HLA-typed donors.

V was pared by 3 bases and J by 5 bases, with 16 bases between. This CDR3 has 15 residues. Germline V gene sequence: CDR1 SGHRS, CDR2 YFSETQ. General observations from the study: Previous analysis showed most TCR beta V segments were productive about 87% or about 30% of the time.

60 Vbeta and 13 Jbeta primers were used in PCR. TCRdb's copy holds only in-frame clones and misses some; the assay was immunoSEQ multiplex PCR. The sample holds about 130,000 clones, less than 80% seen once. The rearrangement links TRBV5-1 to TRBJ2-3; a weak D match, TRBD2 (6 bases). Sequencing was carried out using PBMCs. This receptor was obtained from a man aged 40-49 years in good health and CMV-seropositive. The DNA of the CDR3 is TGCGCCAGCAGCTGGGGAGCCGGGGGAATAGATACGCAGTATTTT. This sequence encodes CASSWGAGGIDTQYF.